Below, 15 T cell receptor beta chains from the same sample are listed, as sequenced in a study of control samples from healthy donors and cancer patients. Measured with immunoSEQ multiplex PCR; TCRdb has only the in-frame clones, and not every one. The sample carries approximately 76,000 clones, 70% to 85% recorded once. Specimen: PBMCs. These receptors were collected from a man in his 60s with head and neck cancer.

The chain carries TRBV10-3 and TRBJ2-7, with a tentative D call TRBD2 (7 bases). CDR1 and CDR2 from the germline V gene are ENHRY and SYGVKD. Trimming removed 6 bases from V and 9 bases from J, with 27 bases in between. The CDR3 consists of 16 residues. CDR3 nucleotides: TGTGCCATCAGCGAAACCACCCTGGTGGGGGGGCTCGGGCAGTACTTC. It encodes CAISETTLVGGLGQYF.

The rearrangement uses TRBV6-1 and TRBJ1-2, with 7 positions matching TRBD1. The trim removed 6 bases at V and 8 bases at J, leaving 12 bases unmatched. This CDR3 is built from 14 residues. Germline CDR1 and CDR2: MNHNS and SASEGT. Written as DNA, the CDR3 is TGTGCCAGCAGAACAGTCAGGGGGGACGGGGGCTACACCTTC. Translated, it gives CASRTVRGDGGYTF.

V and J are TRBV27 and TRBJ2-1; 10 bases are a match to TRBD2. Looked up from germline, CDR1 is MNHEY and CDR2 is SMNVEV (reference sequence). CDR3 length equals 16 residues. Unmatched junction bases numbered 9, after V lost 4 bases and J lost 6 bases. The CDR3 sequence is CASSSQMASGSNEQFF. CDR3 nucleotides: TGTGCCAGCAGTTCCCAAATGGCTAGCGGGAGCAATGAGCAGTTCTTC.

The chain employs TRBV5-8 and TRBJ2-7, with 11 bases fitting TRBD2. CDR3 size: 16 residues. CDR1 and CDR2 (germline): SGHTS, YDEGEE. The V gene end was trimmed by 0 bases and the J gene end by 4 bases; junction bases not matched to a gene: 6. In DNA form, the CDR3 reads TGTGCCAGCAGCTTGGCAGCTAGCGGGAGGAGATACGAGCAGTACTTC. It encodes CASSLAASGRRYEQYF.

The J gene is TRBJ2-3, the V gene TRBV2; TRBD1 aligns across 7 bases. The CDR3 length is 14 residues. The V gene's germline CDR1 is SNHLY and CDR2 FYNNEI. V was clipped by 8 bases and J by 2 bases; unmatched bases: 7. The CDR3 bases are TGTGCCAGCGGCTTACAGGGGTTCACAGATACGCAGTATTTT. This gives the protein CASGLQGFTDTQYF.

In this sample, this clone turned up a few times. V is TRBV27 and J is TRBJ1-6; no clear D gene. Trimming took off 1 base at V and 11 bases at J, with 9 bases between the two ends. This CDR3 has 13 residues. Germline CDR1 and CDR2: MNHEY and SMNVEV (reference sequence). This CDR3 is CASSLYQLTPLHF. CDR3 nucleotide sequence: TGTGCCAGCAGTTTATATCAGTTGACACCCCTCCACTTT.

The chain is built from TRBV5-1 and TRBJ2-2, with a possible D match to TRBD1 (5 bases). Germline CDR1 is SGHRS and CDR2 is YFSETQ. Trimming cost V 2 bases and J 0 bases, with 11 bases left between them. CDR3 length equals 16 residues. CDR3 coding DNA: TGCGCCAGCAGCTTTTTTACACAGGCGAACACCGGGGAGCTGTTTTTT. Translating gives CASSFFTQANTGELFF. Full variable domain (remainder filled in from reference TRBV5-1 and TRBJ2-2): KAGVTQTPRYLIKTRGQQVTLSCSPISGHRSVSWYQQTPGQGLQFLFEYFSETQRNKGNFPGRFSGRQFSNSRSEMNVSTLELGDSALYLCASSFFTQANTGELFFGEGSRLTVL.

The chain employs TRBV19 and TRBJ1-4, with 12 bases matching TRBD1. The length of the CDR3 is 18 residues. Germline V gene lookup returns CDR1 LNHDA and CDR2 SQIVND (reference sequence). The J segment lost 4 bases and the V segment lost 5 bases, leaving 11 bases of the junction unmatched. The CDR3, as DNA: TGTGCCAGTAGTCCAGCCGGGACAGGGGGCGCCGGTAATGAAAAACTGTTTTTT. This sequence encodes CASSPAGTGGAGNEKLFF.

The chain employs TRBV27 and TRBJ1-2, with 8 bases that match TRBD1. Germline values: CDR1 MNHEY, CDR2 SMNVEV (reference sequence). The CDR3 runs to 15 residues. Trimming removed 3 bases from V and 2 bases from J; junction bases left unmatched: 5. The CDR3 sequence is CASSFGQGGNYGYTF. CDR3 bases: TGTGCCAGCAGTTTCGGACAGGGTGGAAACTATGGCTACACCTTC.

The rearrangement links TRBV19 to TRBJ2-1; either TRBD1 or TRBD2 may supply D (5 bases each). The CDR3 has 14 residues. Germline CDR1 reads LNHDA; CDR2 reads SQIVND (reference sequence). Trimming shortened V by 6 bases and J by 5 bases, and 14 bases separated the two germline ends. The CDR3 DNA is TGTGCCAGTAGCCGTGGGGGACCCGACAATGAGCAGTTCTTC. Its translation is CASSRGGPDNEQFF.

Remarks on this clone: One end of the junction is discordant with germline, which a read error may explain. This chain links TRBV4-1 with TRBJ2-7; D gene unclear. Germline V gene data show CDR1 as MGHRA and CDR2 as YSYEKL. This CDR3 spans 13 amino acids. CDR3 sequence reads: CPSSRLPLEEQYF. The CDR3 bases are TGCCCCAGCAGCCGCCTCCCATTGGAGGAGCAGTACTTC.

The rearrangement joins TRBV28 to TRBJ2-5; a possible D gene is TRBD1 (6 bases). CDR1 is MDHEN, CDR2 SYDVKM, per germline. The CDR3 covers 13 residues. Trimming cost V 5 bases and J 4 bases, with 11 bases left between them. Here the CDR3 reads CASSLTRGETQYF. CDR3 sequence (DNA): TGTGCCAGCAGTCTCACCAGGGGAGAGACCCAGTACTTC.

The chain has TRBV29-1 and TRBJ2-5, with D perhaps TRBD2 (6 bases). The germline V gene encodes CDR1 SQVTM and CDR2 ANQGSEA. This CDR3 has 15 amino acids. Trimming cost V 3 bases and J 1 base, with 15 bases left between them. CDR3 sequence: CSVDSAGGVQETQYF. CDR3 coding DNA: TGCAGCGTTGATTCGGCAGGAGGGGTCCAAGAGACCCAGTACTTC.

This sequence joins TRBV2 and TRBJ1-5; D not resolved. V lost 1 base, J lost 0 bases, and 7 bases lay in between. CDR3 length equals 15 residues. The germline V gene has CDR1 SNHLY and CDR2 FYNNEI. The CDR3 DNA is TGTGCCAGCAGTGAAGGGGGTTATAGCAATCAGCCCCAGCATTTT. It yields the protein CASSEGGYSNQPQHF. Looking up the rest from reference TRBV2 and TRBJ1-5 gives the full variable domain: EPEVTQTPSHQVTQMGQEVILRCVPISNHLYFYWYRQILGQKVEFLVSFYNNEISEKSEIFDDQFSVERPDGSNFTLKIRSTKLEDSAMYFCASSEGGYSNQPQHFGDGTRLSIL.

The chain combines TRBV28 with TRBJ2-1; D may be TRBD2 (7 bases). Germline CDR1 MDHEN, CDR2 SYDVKM. The CDR3 has 15 residues. Trimming pared 3 bases from V and 4 bases from J, leaving 13 bases between. The CDR3: CASSLRGGPYNEQFF. The CDR3 nucleotides are TGTGCCAGCAGTTTGAGGGGGGGCCCTTACAATGAGCAGTTCTTC.